These 22 T cell receptor beta chains originate from one sample sequenced in a study of blood T cells in healthy people across ages. Sample-barcoded 5' priming and a J-beta primer mix drove a second PCR of about 6 to 11 cycles. TCRdb itself ran the 5' RACE reads through MiXCR, one entry per CDR3 protein. The repertoire holds fewer than 950,000 distinct CDR3 sequences, 53% seen once, with about 38% in the top ten. Sequencing used blood. The receptors shown here come from a man older than 75 in good health.

This clonotype has just one count. The CDR3 reads CASRSGLPTYNEQFF. The CDR3 bases are TGCGCCAGCAGATCTGGACTACCGACATACAATGAGCAGTTCTTC. V is TRBV5-1 and J is TRBJ2-1; tentatively, D is TRBD2 (6 bases). Germline V CDR1 and CDR2: SGHRS, YFSETQ. Trimming pared 5 bases from V and 4 bases from J, leaving 16 bases between. The CDR3 is 15 residues long.

The rearrangement uses TRBV29-1 and TRBJ2-1, with TRBD1 as a possible D gene (6 bases). Germline CDR1 and CDR2: SQVTM and ANQGSEA. The CDR3 is 12 residues long. Trimming removed 5 bases at V and 8 bases at J, with 13 bases between. CDR3 sequence (DNA): TGCAGCGTTCTGGGGGCTCGTCATGAGCAGTTCTTC. This translates into CSVLGARHEQFF.

This clonotype has at least ten counts. This CDR3 reads CASSYSGSSYEQYF. As DNA, the CDR3 is TGTGCCAGCAGTTACTCTGGGAGCTCCTACGAGCAGTACTTC. J is TRBJ2-7 and V is TRBV6-5; D possibly corresponds to TRBD2 (5 bases). There are 14 residues in the CDR3. With 0 bases removed from V and 0 bases from J, the gap between germline ends came to 6 bases. Germline V gene data show CDR1 as MNHEY and CDR2 as SVGAGI.

The V and J genes are TRBV11-2 and TRBJ2-5; D gene ambiguous. Germline lookup yields CDR1 SGHAT and CDR2 FQNNGV. Trimming cost V 6 bases and J 5 bases, with 13 bases left between them. The CDR3 extends over 13 amino acids. The CDR3 loop reads CASRIAGTETQYF. CDR3 DNA sequence: TGTGCCAGCAGAATAGCTGGAACGGAGACCCAGTACTTC.

The V and J genes are TRBV29-1 and TRBJ2-1; tentative D call: TRBD2 (5 bases). This CDR3 has 12 amino acids. V was clipped by 7 bases and J by 10 bases, with 17 bases between them. Germline CDR1 reads SQVTM; CDR2 reads ANQGSEA. The CDR3 is CSANGWGVEQFF. The CDR3 bases are TGCAGCGCCAATGGGTGGGGAGTAGAGCAGTTCTTC.

This sequence joins TRBV5-4 and TRBJ2-3, with unresolved D. With 3 bases removed from V and 14 bases from J, the gap between germline ends came to 16 bases. The CDR3 is 12 amino acids. Germline lookup yields CDR1 SGHNT and CDR2 YYREEE (reference sequence). The DNA of the CDR3 is TGTGCCAGCAGCTCCGGAGTCCCGGGCGTGTATTTT. Its protein product is CASSSGVPGVYF.

V gene TRBV12-3 or TRBV12-4 combines with J gene TRBJ2-7; the match to TRBD1 covers 10 bases. V was clipped by 3 bases and J by 1 base; unmatched bases: 6. This CDR3 spans 16 amino acids. This CDR3 is CASSFPGQGGSYEQYF. CDR3 DNA sequence: TGTGCCAGCAGTTTCCCTGGACAGGGGGGTTCCTACGAGCAGTACTTC.

This clonotype was detected only a few times. The chain is built from TRBV5-6 and TRBJ2-7, with D unclear. The germline V gene has CDR1 SGHDT and CDR2 YYEEEE. This CDR3 has 13 residues. Trimming pared 4 bases from V and 3 bases from J, leaving 11 bases between. The CDR3 here is CASSLRRFYEQYF. CDR3 DNA sequence: TGTGCCAGCAGCCTCAGACGGTTCTACGAGCAGTACTTC.

Many counts were recorded for this clonotype. V gene TRBV7-9 combines with J gene TRBJ2-7; 8 nucleotides line up with TRBD1. V lost 5 bases and J lost 3; bases outside the gene matches: 12. Germline CDR1 reads SEHNR; CDR2 reads FQNEAQ (reference sequence). CDR3 length: 16 amino acids. The CDR3 here is CASSRGDRLFYYEQYF. CDR3 in DNA: TGTGCCAGCAGCCGAGGGGACAGGCTTTTTTACTACGAGCAGTACTTC. Filled out from reference TRBV7-9 and TRBJ2-7, the complete variable domain reads DTGVSQNPRHKITKRGQNVTFRCDPISEHNRLYWYRQTLGQGPEFLTYFQNEAQLEKSRLLSDRFSAERPKGSFSTLEIQRTEQGDSAMYLCASSRGDRLFYYEQYFGPGTRLTVT.

V and J are TRBV7-2 and TRBJ2-1, with D unclear. Germline V gene data show CDR1 as SGHTA and CDR2 as FQGNSA. The CDR3 covers 14 residues. Trimming stripped 4 bases from V and 9 bases from J, with 16 bases between. The CDR3 DNA sequence: TGTGCCAGCAGCTCAATTTGGGTCTTCGGTGAGCAGTTCTTC. This codes for CASSSIWVFGEQFF. Full variable domain (missing parts from reference TRBV7-2 and TRBJ2-1): GAGVSQSPSNKVTEKGKDVELRCDPISGHTALYWYRQSLGQGLEFLIYFQGNSAPDKSGLPSDRFSAERTGGSVSTLTIQRTQQEDSAVYLCASSSIWVFGEQFFGPGTRLTVL.

The J gene is TRBJ2-5, the V gene TRBV4-1; no clear D. The germline V and J ends were trimmed by 1 base and 4 bases, with 7 bases remaining between them. Germline V lookup: CDR1 MGHRA, CDR2 YSYEKL. The CDR3 has 13 amino acids. CDR3 protein: CASSQVVGETQYF. The CDR3 nucleotides read TGCGCCAGCAGCCAAGTTGTGGGAGAGACCCAGTACTTC.

The chain is built from TRBV5-1 and TRBJ1-1, with D uncertain. Germline V gene data show CDR1 as SGHRS and CDR2 as YFSETQ. This CDR3 has 16 amino acids. Trimming took 2 bases from V and 0 from J, leaving 14 bases between them. CDR3 sequence reads: CASSFLPSGVNTEAFF. CDR3 DNA sequence: TGCGCCAGCAGCTTTCTACCGAGCGGGGTGAACACTGAAGCTTTCTTT.

This clonotype was detected once. J is TRBJ2-1 and V is TRBV20-1; TRBD2 aligns across 9 bases. This CDR3 region has 15 residues. J gave up 4 bases and V 1 base, and 5 bases lay outside the gene matches. Germline loops: CDR1 DFQATT, CDR2 SNEGSKA (reference sequence). CDR3 in amino acids: CSARVAGVRYNEQFF. CDR3 in DNA: TGCAGTGCTAGAGTAGCGGGAGTGCGGTACAATGAGCAGTTCTTC.

This clonotype was seen only once. The CDR3: CATSRDRVGTINEQYF. The CDR3 nucleotides are TGTGCCACCAGCAGAGATCGAGTCGGTACAATCAATGAGCAGTACTTC. The chain couples TRBV15 to TRBJ2-1; D gene unclear. The better agreement between TRBJ2-7 and the DNA end casts doubt on the J call. Germline lookup yields CDR1 LNHNV and CDR2 YYDKDF (reference sequence). The CDR3 length is 16 residues.

This rearrangement joins TRBV20-1 to TRBJ2-3, with D possibly being TRBD2 (5 bases). Germline assignment: CDR1 DFQATT and CDR2 SNEGSKA (reference sequence). The CDR3 sequence is 16 residues long. Trimming removed 4 bases from V and 0 bases from J, with 17 bases in between. CDR3 in amino acids: CSAKLRRALSTDTQYF. The CDR3 nucleotides are TGCAGTGCTAAACTGAGGCGGGCACTAAGCACAGATACGCAGTATTTT.

This clonotype has only a few counts. The V and J genes are TRBV11-1 and TRBJ2-1; D uncertain. The length of the CDR3 is 13 residues. The V gene's germline CDR1 is SGHAT and CDR2 FQDESV (reference sequence). The germline V and J ends were trimmed by 4 bases and 9 bases, with 13 bases remaining between them. CDR3 DNA: TGTGCCAGCAGCTCCTATAATGTCGGTGAGCAGTTCTTC. Protein product: CASSSYNVGEQFF.

This clonotype was counted a few times. CDR3 coding DNA: TGCAGTGCTAGTGCGGGAGGGCCGAATGGAGATACGCAGTATTTT. Translation: CSASAGGPNGDTQYF. J is TRBJ2-3 and V is TRBV20-1; 9 bases align to TRBD2. V dropped 3 bases and J dropped 5; count of bases not matched to a gene: 9. The germline V gene encodes CDR1 DFQATT and CDR2 SNEGSKA (reference sequence). The length of the CDR3 is 15 residues.

V usage is TRBV29-1 and J usage is TRBJ2-1; D not resolved. The CDR3 runs 11 residues. The germline V gene encodes CDR1 SQVTM and CDR2 ANQGSEA. Trimming stripped 7 bases from V and 9 bases from J, with 13 bases between. CDR3 region: CSGRVTGEQFF. As DNA, the CDR3 is TGCAGCGGTAGGGTTACGGGTGAGCAGTTCTTC.

The V and J genes are TRBV29-1 and TRBJ1-2; 8 positions agree with TRBD1. Looked up from germline, CDR1 is SQVTM and CDR2 is ANQGSEA. V trimming: 4 bases; J trimming: 7 bases; junction bases outside the gene matches: 8. The CDR3 consists of 13 residues. CDR3 nucleotide sequence: TGCAGCGTTGCTCAGCGGACAGGGTGTGGCTACACCTTC. Translating gives CSVAQRTGCGYTF.

In its sample, this clonotype was seen a few times. V gene TRBV11-2 combines with J gene TRBJ1-2, with 7 bases matching TRBD1. This CDR3 has 15 amino acids. Germline trimming cut 5 bases from V and 4 bases from J; bases unmatched to any gene: 10. Per the germline V gene, CDR1 is SGHAT and CDR2 is FQNNGV. The DNA for the CDR3 is TGTGCCAGCAGCACAGGGACAGCCCAACTCTATGGCTACACCTTC. It encodes CASSTGTAQLYGYTF.

This clonotype was counted a few times. The chain carries TRBV7-2 and TRBJ1-2, with unresolved D. V was pared by 5 bases and J by 7 bases, with 11 bases between. The germline gives CDR1 SGHTA, CDR2 FQGNSA. CDR3 size: 12 residues. The CDR3 sequence: CASSDYNRGYTF. The CDR3 bases are TGTGCCAGCAGCGATTACAATCGTGGCTACACCTTC.

This clonotype was detected only a few times. At one end the junction does not follow the germline gene, possibly because of a read error. The CDR3 DNA follows: TGCGCCAGCAGCTTCCGGGACAAAGAGCAGTTCTTC. As protein: CASSFRDKEQFF. The chain employs TRBV5-1 and TRBJ2-1, with a weak D call TRBD1 (6 bases). The germline V gene encodes CDR1 SGHRS and CDR2 YFSETQ. This CDR3 is built from 12 residues.